The T cell receptor beta chain described here comes from a study of T cell responses to AZD1222 COVID-19 vaccine. The germline V gene has CDR1 SGHTA and CDR2 FQGNSA. With 6 bases removed from V and 15 bases from J, the gap between germline ends came to 21 bases. The CDR3 runs to 13 residues. Using immunoSEQ multiplex PCR, the repertoire was profiled, and TCRdb retains in-frame clones only, with some absent. This table has about 120,000 clones, 70% to 90% appearing once. This TCR was sampled from an adult in good health. Sequencing used peripheral blood, obtained on day 0 of AZD1222 vaccination. The V and J genes are TRBV7-2 and TRBJ2-1; D remains ambiguous. The CDR3 DNA is TGTGCCAGCAGTCCCCAGGCACAGTACGCTGGGTTCTTC. Translated, it gives CASSPQAQYAGFF.